The source of this TCR beta chain is a study of T cell responses to AZD1222 COVID-19 vaccine (dated by TCRdb to about 2021). Broadly, across the study: A total of 230 to 250 trial participants underwent TCR sequencing, of whom 200 to 220 had received two doses of AZD1222 and approximately 25 had received two doses of the MenACWY control vaccine. Trial participants were enrolled by age into subgroups of 18-55, 56-69 and 70-plus years, and approximately 150, 30 and 60 TCR-sequenced participants, respectively, were included in these subgroups.

To note about this clone: What antigen it recognizes has not been identified. Base qualities are missing; no much larger clone stands one base away.

CDR1 and CDR2 (SEHNR, FQNEAQ) derive from the germline V gene (reference sequence). V is pruned by 5 bases and J by 1 base, leaving 3 bases of the junction without a gene match. Measured from the cysteine to the phenylalanine, the CDR3 is 14 residues long. Only CDR3 DNA remains: 42 bases, in frame from the first base. Sample time point, as interpreted from the label and publication: baseline before first vaccination. This specimen's treatment or condition label, interpreted: meningococcal conjugate vaccine given as trial control. Vaccinee samples came from UK trials COV001 and COV002, including a single-blind randomized controlled phase 2/3 trial of AZD1222 (ChAdOx1 nCoV-19) in healthy adults. For TCRbeta chain sequencing, PBMC samples were collected from trial participants at day 0 and at day 28 after the second dose. What the research found in general, with its limitations: CD4 TCRs associated with the vaccine covered the entire spike protein, and the dominant responses were in regions 160-218 and 743-854. Reportedly, close to half of the unique spike-specific TCRs recognized epitopes lying outside the regions that are mutated in the B.1.351 and B.1.1.7 variants. After two AZD1222 doses, spike-specific TCR breadth and depth were significantly higher than at day 0 and than in MenACWY recipients. Conclusions about previously exposed vaccinees are limited, since just 5 to 7 AZD1222 recipients were seropositive for SARS-CoV-2 at baseline. Because no day 14 peak-response samples were available, repertoires were characterized only after the peak T cell response. Most participants were white British and females outnumbered males, and the authors suggested that clonal diversity may have been underestimated. The 56-69-year group was small, and its depth increase did not reach significance, likely because of low power.

The CDR3 regions of human TCRbeta chains were analyzed by immunosequencing. As for the original processing: Repertoire TCRs were checked for matches against a reference library of SARS-CoV-2-specific TCRs that had been generated using the MIRA antigen-specificity platform. Breadth was defined as the fraction of unique TCRs that were SARS-CoV-2-associated, and depth was defined as the fraction of total T cells that were SARS-CoV-2-associated. Using the MIRA data, every spike-specific TCR was mapped to the spike region that the TCR reacted to and assigned to either a CD4 or a CD8 class. Log10-transformed breadth and depth values were compared by one-way ANOVA with Sidak's multiple comparisons tests. The source is immuneACCESS, and TCRdb retained only in-frame sequences with V and J called. Part of the clones is not carried over; for the studies checked, unresolved V genes explain less than half of this, and the remainder is unexplained. V and J calls and clone size follow that table, whereas D and trimming were derived from the DNA. The sample table records 150,000 to 170,000 clones; less than 90% of these occur just once. The ten most abundant clones make up about 5% of the sample.

The sequenced sample was peripheral blood, obtained on day 0 of MenACWY control vaccination. This sequence originates from an adult in good health. The V and J genes are TRBV7-9 and TRBJ2-3, with 7 middle bases fitting TRBD2. The CDR3 loop reads CASSRSGGTDTQYF. The base sequence is TGTGCCAGCAGCCGGAGCGGGGGCACAGATACGCAGTATTTT.